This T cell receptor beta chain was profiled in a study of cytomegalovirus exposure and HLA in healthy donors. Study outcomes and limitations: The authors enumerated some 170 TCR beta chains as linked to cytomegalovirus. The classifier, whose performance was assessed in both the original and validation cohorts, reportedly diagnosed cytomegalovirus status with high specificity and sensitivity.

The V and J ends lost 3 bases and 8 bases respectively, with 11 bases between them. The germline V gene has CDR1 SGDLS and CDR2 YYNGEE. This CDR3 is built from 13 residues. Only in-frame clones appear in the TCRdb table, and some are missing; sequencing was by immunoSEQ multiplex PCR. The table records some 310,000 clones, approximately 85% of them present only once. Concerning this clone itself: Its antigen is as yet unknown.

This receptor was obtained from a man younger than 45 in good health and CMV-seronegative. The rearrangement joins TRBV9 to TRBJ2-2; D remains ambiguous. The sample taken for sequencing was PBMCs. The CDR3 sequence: CASSADFGGELFF. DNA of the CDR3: TGTGCCAGCAGCGCCGACTTCGGTGGGGAGCTGTTTTTT.